This T cell receptor (beta chain) was captured in a study of T-cell reconstitution after alpha-beta-depleted transplantation in children (dated by TCRdb to 2016 to 2017). Concerning the study at large: T-cell immune reconstitution after TCRalphabeta/CD19-depleted allogeneic hematopoietic cell transplantation in children was quantitatively tracked in the study by means of TCR repertoire profiling.

The sample's treatment or condition label, in plain terms: allogeneic hematopoietic cell transplantation with graft depleted of TCRalphabeta T cells and CD19 B cells. The transplant recipients were children given TCRalphabeta/CD19-depleted allogeneic hematopoietic cell grafts. Here is what the overall study found, with its caveats: Over subsequent months, a decline in hyperexpanded clone frequencies was noted, and after one year, T-cell counts and TCRbeta diversity were mostly ascribed to newly produced T cells. Apparently early alphabetaT-cell count recovery about two months after transplant reportedly relied on only several hundred rapidly expanded clones derived from non-depleted graft cells. In some patients, the high TCRbeta diversity seen at day 60 was put down to recipient T cells and intrathymic progenitors that had survived conditioning.

The method behind the library was PCR. TCRdb lists the instrument as Illumina HiSeq 2500. To normalize quantification of the TCRbeta repertoire, the TCR libraries were built with molecular barcoding that relied on unique molecular identifiers. TCRdb ran its own pipeline on the public reads, namely fastp trimming at Q25 and MiXCR clone calling, and kept in-frame beta chains. Rows with one shared CDR3 protein collapse into an entry with the most common genes and DNA. The sample table contains 65,000 to 85,000 distinct CDR3 sequences; only one count was recorded for under 13% of them. Roughly an eighth of the sample belongs to the ten largest clones. The V and J ends are trimmed by 6 bases and 2 bases, leaving 11 bases between them. Reading from cysteine to phenylalanine, the CDR3 counts 13 amino acids. The kept DNA is CDR3 alone, 39 bases in frame from the first base. This clonotype was observed many times. It has no known antigen specificity. Base qualities are not provided; no much larger clone lies one nucleotide away.

Specimen: PBMCs, collected before TCRalphabeta/CD19-depleted stem cell transplant. The receptor chain draws on TRBV12-3 or TRBV12-4 and TRBJ2-7; the D segment cannot be called with confidence. The source is a boy aged 5-17 years with acute myeloid leukemia, due to receive a stem cell transplant. The DNA reads as follows: TGTGCCAGCAGCCTGGCAGGCCCCTACGAGCAGTACTTC. Translated, it reads CASSLAGPYEQYF.